This T cell receptor beta chain was identified during a study of shared clonotypes between healthy human individuals (dated by TCRdb to about 2020). General notes on the study: The cohort included three men and a couple of women between 18 and 49 years of age. Per donor, three plates each were used for CD4 naive and CD4 memory, two for CD8 naive, and one for CD8 memory. Blood TCR repertoires of about 5 healthy adults were deeply sequenced to estimate repertoire size and the extent of clonotype sharing between individuals. Different laboratories and diverse techniques were used to prepare libraries and sequence TCR repertoires, to increase sequencing depth and limit assay-specific biases. Each donor's leukapheresis produced roughly between roughly 0.85 and 9.5 billion PBMCs.

The donors were healthy, HIV-negative adults with no recently reported acute infections or vaccinations. All donors were Caucasian adults living in Nashville, Tennessee, USA. CD4+ T cells were enriched by magnetic negative selection; naive cells were then positively selected on CD45RA, and the negative fraction formed the memory subset. Blood was collected by leukapheresis, and PBMCs were isolated by Ficoll-Histopaque density gradient centrifugation and then cryopreserved in liquid nitrogen vapor phase. Analytical flow cytometry was used to check the purity and quantity of each magnetically sorted T cell population. Genomic DNA was isolated from each sorted fraction and quantified by UV absorbance on a Nanodrop 2000c. General study outcomes and caveats: Compared with non-shared clonotypes, the clonotypes found in all four sorted-subset donors had higher generation probabilities. Naive subsets generally had larger estimated clonotype richness than memory subsets did. Across a handful of donors, around 5% of naive CD4, approximately 4% of naive CD8, approximately 2.5% of memory CD4, and 0.3% to 0.45% of memory CD8 clonotypes were shared. Because the study included only a small number of donors, the genetic and exposure-history diversity represented was limited. Incomplete sequencing was indicated by rarefaction of sorted-subset datasets, despite the large sequencing depth. Pairwise subsampling led to the expectation that sequencing depth would affect the degree of clonotype sharing among donors. Sampling was restricted to blood, and TCR repertoires in tissue are likely to differ from TCR repertoires in blood.

As for this clone: The antigen it binds to is not known. One base away there is no much larger clone; base qualities are not given.

CDR1 and CDR2 are drawn from the germline V gene: SGDLS, YYNGEE. The CDR3 covers 15 residues, taking in both the cysteine and the phenylalanine. Only the CDR3 region is kept as DNA, spanning 45 bases read in frame from base 1. The V end loses 4 bases and the J end loses 4 bases, and a stretch of 15 bases separates them. TCR CDR3 regions were amplified from genomic DNA by multiplex PCR using the deep immunoSEQ assay. For each cell subset, the extracted genomic DNA was distributed evenly across all wells of several immunoSEQ 96-well plates, and each plate served as one replicate. For sorted subsets, approximately 190 ng genomic DNA, equal to tens of thousands of T cell genomes, was loaded into each replicate PCR. The purified libraries were quantified using a Qubit 3.0 fluorometer, sized with a Bioanalyzer 2100, and then quantified again using the KAPA Library Quantification kit. Every immunoSEQ 96-well plate was sequenced on a separate single-read 150-cycle Illumina NextSeq 550 flow cell. The authors' analysis ran thus. Because the immunoSEQ output included only junctional sequences and no quality scores, the filtering could not be the same as the filtering used for full-length reads. To assign V/J genes and CDR3, sequences were annotated against IMGT germline references using PyIR, a Python wrapper for IgBLAST v1.9. Any read was removed if the V/J assignment was weak (E-value above 1e-6), the CDR3 was missing, or the read contained stop codons, out-of-frame junctions, or ambiguous translated residues. V3J clonotypes were defined as sequences sharing the same inferred V gene, J gene, and CDR3 amino acid sequence. Percentage overlap between repertoires was computed as shared unique clonotypes divided by the size of the smaller repertoire. RTK rarefaction, the Chao1 estimator, and Recon v2.1 estimates of unobserved clonotypes were used to assess repertoire richness. Generation probabilities were computed with OLGA for all TCRbeta clonotypes obtained by the gDNA method from a handful of donors. TCRdb re-hosts the immuneACCESS table, in-frame sequences only. Its copies lack some clones; in the studies checked, an unresolved V gene accounts for under half of them, and the cause for the rest is not known. V and J calls and clone size are as listed in that table; D and trimming were resolved from the DNA. For this sample there are some 2,500,000 clones; 85% to 95% appear just once. Of the sample, 0.3% to 0.4% falls within the top ten clones.

Sequencing used naive CD4+ T cells from PBMCs. The cell subset or site tag for this specimen amounts to: CD45RA+ positively selected. This clonotype originated in a man younger than 30 in good health. Some clones in this sample may be carry-over from other donors' samples. The rearranged segments are TRBV9 and TRBJ1-3; 5 matching bases give a weak D call of TRBD1. The nucleotides read TGTGCCAGCAGCCCGGACATTACCGAGGGAAACACCATATATTTT. Its protein is CASSPDITEGNTIYF.